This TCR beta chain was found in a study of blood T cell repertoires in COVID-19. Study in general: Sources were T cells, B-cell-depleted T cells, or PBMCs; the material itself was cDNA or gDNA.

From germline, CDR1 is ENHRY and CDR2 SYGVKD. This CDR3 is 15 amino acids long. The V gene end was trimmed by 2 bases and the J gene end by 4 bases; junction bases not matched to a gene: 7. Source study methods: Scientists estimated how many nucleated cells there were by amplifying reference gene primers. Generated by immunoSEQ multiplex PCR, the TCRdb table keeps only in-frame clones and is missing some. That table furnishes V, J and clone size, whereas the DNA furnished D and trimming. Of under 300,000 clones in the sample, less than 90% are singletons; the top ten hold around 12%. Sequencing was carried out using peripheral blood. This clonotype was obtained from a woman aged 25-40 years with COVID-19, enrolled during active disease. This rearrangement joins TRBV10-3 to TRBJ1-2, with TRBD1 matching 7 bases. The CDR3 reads CAISEGDSFIYGYTF. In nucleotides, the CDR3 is TGTGCCATCAGTGAGGGGGACAGCTTTATCTATGGCTACACCTTC.